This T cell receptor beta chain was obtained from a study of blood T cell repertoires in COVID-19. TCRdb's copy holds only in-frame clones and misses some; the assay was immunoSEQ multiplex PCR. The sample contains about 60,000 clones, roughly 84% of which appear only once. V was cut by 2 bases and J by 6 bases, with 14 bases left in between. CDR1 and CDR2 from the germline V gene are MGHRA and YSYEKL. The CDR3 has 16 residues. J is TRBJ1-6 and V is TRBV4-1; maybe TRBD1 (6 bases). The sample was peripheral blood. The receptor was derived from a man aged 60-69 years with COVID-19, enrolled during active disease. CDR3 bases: TGCGCCAGCAGCCAACGGAACGACAGGATTAATTCACCCCTCCACTTT. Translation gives CASSQRNDRINSPLHF.